This T cell receptor (beta chain) was captured by sequencing in a study of control samples from healthy donors and cancer patients. Trimming left V 4 bases short and J 0 bases short, with 10 bases between. Germline values: CDR1 SNHLY, CDR2 FYNNEI. The length of the CDR3 is 15 residues. Measured with immunoSEQ multiplex PCR; TCRdb has only the in-frame clones, and not every one. The sample shows 350,000 to 450,000 clones, about nine tenths of them seen only once. Sample: PBMCs. V usage is TRBV2 and J usage is TRBJ1-3, with D maybe TRBD1 (6 bases). The receptor was derived from a man aged 40-50 years with head and neck cancer. The CDR3 spells CASSAQTGSGNTIYF. CDR3 in DNA: TGTGCCAGCAGTGCTCAGACAGGCTCTGGAAACACCATATATTTT.